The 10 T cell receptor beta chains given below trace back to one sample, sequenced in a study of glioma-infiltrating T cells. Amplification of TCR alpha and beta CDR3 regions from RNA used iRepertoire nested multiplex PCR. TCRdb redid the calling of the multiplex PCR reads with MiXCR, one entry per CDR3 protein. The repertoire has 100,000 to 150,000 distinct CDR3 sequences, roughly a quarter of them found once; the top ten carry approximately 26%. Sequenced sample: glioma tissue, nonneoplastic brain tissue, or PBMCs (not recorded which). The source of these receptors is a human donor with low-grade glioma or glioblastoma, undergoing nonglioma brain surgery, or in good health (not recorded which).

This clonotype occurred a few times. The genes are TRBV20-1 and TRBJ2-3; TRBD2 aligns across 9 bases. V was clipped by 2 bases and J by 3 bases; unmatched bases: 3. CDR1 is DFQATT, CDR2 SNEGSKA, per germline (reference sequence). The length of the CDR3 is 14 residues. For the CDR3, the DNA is TGCAGTGCTAGACTAGCGGGGTATACAGATACGCAGTATTTT. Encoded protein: CSARLAGYTDTQYF.

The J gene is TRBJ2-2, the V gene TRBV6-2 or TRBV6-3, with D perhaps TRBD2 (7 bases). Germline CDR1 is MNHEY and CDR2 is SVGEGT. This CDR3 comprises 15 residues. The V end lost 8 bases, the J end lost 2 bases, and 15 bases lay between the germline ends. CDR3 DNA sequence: TGTGCCAGCGAAACGGGGGGCCTAAACACCGGGGAGCTGTTTTTT. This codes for CASETGGLNTGELFF.

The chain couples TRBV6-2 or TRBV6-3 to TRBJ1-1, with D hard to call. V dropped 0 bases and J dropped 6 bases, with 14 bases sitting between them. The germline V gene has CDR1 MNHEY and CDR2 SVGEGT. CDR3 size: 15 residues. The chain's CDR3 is CASSYSMIGSPEAFF. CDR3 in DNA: TGTGCCAGCAGTTACTCGATGATCGGCAGTCCTGAAGCTTTCTTT.

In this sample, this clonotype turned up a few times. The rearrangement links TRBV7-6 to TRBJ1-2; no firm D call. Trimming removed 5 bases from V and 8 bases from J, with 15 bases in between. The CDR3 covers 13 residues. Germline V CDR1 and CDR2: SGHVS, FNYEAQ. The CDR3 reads CASSPTPGLGYTF. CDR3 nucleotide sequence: TGTGCCAGCAGCCCTACACCGGGTTTGGGCTACACCTTC.

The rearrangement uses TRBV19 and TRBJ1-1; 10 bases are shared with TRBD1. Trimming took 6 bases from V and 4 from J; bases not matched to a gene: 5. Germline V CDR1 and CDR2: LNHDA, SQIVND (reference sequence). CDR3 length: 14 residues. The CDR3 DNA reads TGTGCCAGTAGCAAGACAGGGGGCGGCACTGAAGCTTTCTTT. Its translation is CASSKTGGGTEAFF.

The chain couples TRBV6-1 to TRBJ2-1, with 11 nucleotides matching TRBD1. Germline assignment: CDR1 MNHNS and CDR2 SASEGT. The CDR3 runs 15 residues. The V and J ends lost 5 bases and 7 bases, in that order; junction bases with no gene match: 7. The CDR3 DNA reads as TGTGCCAGCAGTCCACGGGACAGGGGGGGGAATGAGCAGTTCTTC. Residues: CASSPRDRGGNEQFF.

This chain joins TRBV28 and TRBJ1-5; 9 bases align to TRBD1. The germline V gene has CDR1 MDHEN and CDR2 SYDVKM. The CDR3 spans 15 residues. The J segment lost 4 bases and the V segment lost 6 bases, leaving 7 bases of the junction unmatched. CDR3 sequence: CASSSYGTGNQPQHF. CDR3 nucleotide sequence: TGTGCCAGCAGCTCCTACGGGACAGGGAATCAGCCCCAGCATTTT.

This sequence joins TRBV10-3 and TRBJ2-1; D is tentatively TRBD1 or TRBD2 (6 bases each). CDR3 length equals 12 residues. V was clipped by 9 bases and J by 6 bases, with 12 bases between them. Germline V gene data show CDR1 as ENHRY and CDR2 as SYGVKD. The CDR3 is CAIGGLGNEQFF. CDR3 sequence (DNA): TGTGCCATTGGGGGGCTAGGCAATGAGCAGTTCTTC.

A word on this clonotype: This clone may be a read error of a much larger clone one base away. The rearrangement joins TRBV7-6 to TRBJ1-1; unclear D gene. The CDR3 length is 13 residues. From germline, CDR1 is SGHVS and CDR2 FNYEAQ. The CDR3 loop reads CASGIGEYTEAFF. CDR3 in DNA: TGTGCTAGCGGCATCGGTGAATACACTGAAGCTTTCTTT.

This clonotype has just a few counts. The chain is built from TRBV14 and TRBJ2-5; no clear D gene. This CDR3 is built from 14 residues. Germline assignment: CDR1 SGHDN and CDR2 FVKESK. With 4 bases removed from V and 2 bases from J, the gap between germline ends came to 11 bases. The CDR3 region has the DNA TGTGCCAGCAGCCTACAAGGCGGACAAGAGACCCAGTACTTC. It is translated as CASSLQGGQETQYF. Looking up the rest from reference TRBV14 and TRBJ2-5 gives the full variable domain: EAGVTQFPSHSVIEKGQTVTLRCDPISGHDNLYWYRRVMGKEIKFLLHFVKESKQDESGMPNNRFLAERTGGTYSTLKVQPAELEDSGVYFCASSLQGGQETQYFGPGTRLLVL.